This T cell receptor (beta chain) is drawn from a study of coeliac disease. Notes on the study in general: Control samples showed higher TRB and TRG clonality than intraepithelial and lamina propria samples in active celiac disease. Unbiased detection of gliadin-specific T cells was judged not feasible with this approach. TRB repertoires were largely private, with most amino acid sequences found in only one sample.

The CDR3 contains 14 residues. Germline V gene sequence: CDR1 MGHRA, CDR2 YSYEKL. V lost 1 base to trimming and J lost 5 bases; unmatched junction nucleotides: 3. Generated by immunoSEQ multiplex PCR, the TCRdb table keeps only in-frame clones and is missing some. The data contain about 3,400 clones, about 70% of them seen just once; the ten biggest clones take up approximately 15%. Concerning this clone itself: Its antigen is unknown.

V and J are TRBV4-1 and TRBJ2-5, with TRBD2 matching 8 bases. The sequenced sample consisted of intraepithelial lymphocytes from the gut. This TCR came from a man aged 18 to 30 with celiac disease on a gluten-free diet. The CDR3 is CASSQGRGGETQYF. CDR3 in DNA: TGCGCCAGCAGCCAAGGTCGGGGGGGGGAGACCCAGTACTTC.